This T cell receptor (beta chain) was captured by sequencing in a study of response to subunit inactivated influenza vaccine. Of note for this clonotype: Its antigen is as yet unknown.

TCRdb used MiXCR to reprocess the RT-PCR reads, holding one entry per CDR3 protein. The sample has about half a million distinct CDR3 sequences; about a tenth are singletons. The CDR3 is made up of 18 amino acids. Germline CDR1 and CDR2: DFQATT and SNEGSKA (reference sequence). Trimming removed 1 base from V and 3 bases from J; junction bases left unmatched: 12. Regarding the study as a whole: Authors suggested few new T cells are recruited by each seasonal influenza vaccination.

The receptor was derived from a man aged 50 or older who received an inactivated influenza vaccine. The chain carries TRBV20-1 and TRBJ2-3; 11 bases are shared with TRBD2. Sequencing was performed on PBMCs from blood, taken roughly 48 days after vaccination. CDR3 in amino acids: CSARVPTTSGVSTDTQYF. DNA of the CDR3: TGCAGTGCTAGAGTACCCACGACTAGCGGGGTTTCGACAGATACGCAGTATTTT.